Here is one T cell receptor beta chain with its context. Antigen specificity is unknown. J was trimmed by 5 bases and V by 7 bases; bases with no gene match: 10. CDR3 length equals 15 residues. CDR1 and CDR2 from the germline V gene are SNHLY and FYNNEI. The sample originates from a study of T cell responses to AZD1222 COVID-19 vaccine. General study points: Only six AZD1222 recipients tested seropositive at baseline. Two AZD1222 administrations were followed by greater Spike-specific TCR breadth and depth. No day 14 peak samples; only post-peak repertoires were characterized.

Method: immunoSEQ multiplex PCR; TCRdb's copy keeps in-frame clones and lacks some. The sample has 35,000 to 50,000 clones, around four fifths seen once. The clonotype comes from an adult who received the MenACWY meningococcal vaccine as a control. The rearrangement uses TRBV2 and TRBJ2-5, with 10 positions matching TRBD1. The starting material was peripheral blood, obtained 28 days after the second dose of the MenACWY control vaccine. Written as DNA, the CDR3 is TGTGCCAGCAACCGACAGGGGGCCCCCGTGGAGACCCAGTACTTC. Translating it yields CASNRQGAPVETQYF.